These T cell receptor beta chains were read from a single sample in a study of T cell responses to AZD1222 COVID-19 vaccine. The assay was immunoSEQ multiplex PCR, and TCRdb's table has in-frame clones only and misses some. The table shows 99,000 or so clones, with around 89% occurring only once. Sequenced here: peripheral blood, sampled on day 0 of AZD1222 vaccination. Every receptor here comes from an adult in good health. The CDR3 runs from the conserved cysteine through the conserved F or W. D genes are given only for firm matches. A row's size may be missing; if present it is once, few, many or a size class.

d_gene	v_gene	j_gene	abundance	CDR3aa	CDR3nt
.	TRBV9	TRBJ2-3	.	CASRPHAQESTDTQYF	TGTGCCAGCAGGCCTCATGCCCAGGAAAGCACAGATACGCAGTATTTT
.	TRBV29-1	TRBJ1-3	.	CSVGTGNTIYF	TGCAGCGTGGGTACGGGAAACACCATATATTTT
.	TRBV7-3	TRBJ1-2	.	CASSLTADGLTNYGYTF	TGTGCCAGCAGCTTAACCGCTGACGGACTAACTAACTATGGCTACACCTTC
.	TRBV6-5	TRBJ2-3	.	CASSSSGDTQYF	TGTGCCAGCAGCTCGTCCGGAGATACGCAGTATTTT
TRBD1	TRBV5-1	TRBJ1-2	once	CASSLAQTGVGDGYTF	TGCGCCAGCAGCTTGGCCCAGACAGGGGTCGGGGATGGCTACACCTTC
TRBD1	TRBV10-1	TRBJ2-2	.	CASSPGTGTGELFF	TGCGCCAGCAGCCCAGGGACAGGAACCGGGGAGCTGTTTTTT
.	TRBV28	TRBJ1-1	.	CASSFFGARDTEAFF	TGTGCCAGCAGTTTTTTTGGGGCTAGGGACACTGAAGCTTTCTTT
.	TRBV11-3	TRBJ1-6	.	CASSLVGGPWSPLHF	TGTGCCAGCAGCTTAGTGGGTGGGCCATGGTCACCCCTCCACTTT
.	TRBV5-4	TRBJ1-4	.	CASSLLVGEKLFF	TGTGCCAGCAGCTTGCTGGTAGGGGAAAAACTGTTTTTT
.	TRBV12-5	TRBJ1-1	.	CASQQIQFPPMNTEAFF	TGTGCTAGTCAACAAATACAGTTTCCACCCATGAACACTGAAGCTTTCTTT
.	TRBV11-3	TRBJ2-2	.	CASSLRGTNTGELFF	TGTGCCAGCAGCTTGAGGGGGACGAACACCGGGGAGCTGTTTTTT
.	TRBV19	TRBJ2-3	.	CASSSSGGNTDTQYF	TGTGCCAGTAGTAGTAGTGGGGGGAACACAGATACGCAGTATTTT
TRBD1	TRBV11-2	TRBJ1-4	.	CASSLEGRGYEKLFF	TGTGCCAGCAGCTTAGAGGGCAGGGGGTACGAAAAACTGTTTTTT
.	TRBV5-1	TRBJ1-2	.	CASSLWVANYGYTF	TGCGCCAGCAGCTTGTGGGTGGCCAACTATGGCTACACCTTC
TRBD1	TRBV9	TRBJ2-2	.	CASSSWTGSDTGELFF	TGTGCCAGCAGCTCTTGGACAGGCTCTGACACCGGGGAGCTGTTTTTT
TRBD2	TRBV7-3	TRBJ2-1	.	CASSRLSGGANEQFF	TGTGCCAGCAGCCGTCTTAGCGGGGGGGCCAATGAGCAGTTCTTC
.	TRBV6-8	TRBJ2-4	.	CASSYIGVAKNIQYF	TGTGCCAGCAGTTACATCGGGGTAGCCAAAAACATTCAGTACTTC
.	TRBV5-4	TRBJ2-4	.	CASSLELAKNIQYF	TGTGCCAGCAGCTTGGAATTAGCCAAAAACATTCAGTACTTC
.	TRBV5-4	TRBJ1-2	.	CASIIQGGGYGYTF	TGTGCCAGCATCATACAGGGTGGAGGCTATGGCTACACCTTC
TRBD2	TRBV20-1	TRBJ2-3	once	CSASPTSGGLTDTQYF	TGCAGTGCTAGTCCCACTAGCGGGGGACTGACAGATACGCAGTATTTT
.	TRBV6-5	TRBJ1-1	.	CASSMAGVGAFF	TGTGCCAGCAGTATGGCAGGGGTGGGGGCTTTCTTT
TRBD1	TRBV19	TRBJ2-7	.	CASSYRGEQYF	TGTGCCAGTAGTTACAGGGGCGAGCAGTACTTC
.	TRBV3-1/TRBV3-2	TRBJ1-4	.	CASSQGRGVEKLFF	TGTGCCAGCAGCCAAGGCAGGGGAGTGGAAAAACTGTTTTTT
.	TRBV2	TRBJ2-5	.	CASSGEFTETQYF	TGTGCCAGCAGTGGAGAGTTTACAGAGACCCAGTACTTC
.	TRBV27	TRBJ1-2	.	CASSYKPTGLGYGYTF	TGTGCCAGCAGCTATAAGCCGACAGGCCTGGGTTATGGCTACACCTTC
.	TRBV29-1	TRBJ2-2	.	CSVDQGNTGELFF	TGCAGCGTTGATCAGGGGAACACCGGGGAGCTGTTTTTT
.	TRBV27	TRBJ2-7	.	CASSRNGGVDEQYF	TGTGCCAGCAGTCGCAATGGGGGTGTAGACGAGCAGTACTTC
.	TRBV7-6	TRBJ1-1	.	CASSPRIQGSTEAFF	TGTGCCAGCAGCCCACGGATACAGGGCTCCACTGAAGCTTTCTTT
.	TRBV19	TRBJ1-2	.	CASSTSWTAPTGYTF	TGTGCCAGTAGTACCTCATGGACAGCCCCCACGGGCTACACCTTC
.	TRBV6-2/TRBV6-3	TRBJ2-7	.	CASSYSTDSYEQYF	TGTGCCAGCAGTTACTCGACGGACTCCTACGAGCAGTACTTC
.	TRBV5-1	TRBJ2-2	.	CASSSGQRFTQNTGELFF	TGCGCCAGCAGCTCTGGACAGCGATTTACTCAAAACACCGGGGAGCTGTTTTTT
TRBD1	TRBV6-4	TRBJ1-2	.	CASRGTANYGYTF	TGTGCCAGCAGAGGGACAGCTAACTATGGCTACACCTTC
.	TRBV7-2	TRBJ2-7	.	CASSLPPTGQYF	TGTGCCAGCAGCTTACCACCCACCGGGCAGTACTTC
TRBD2	TRBV10-3	TRBJ2-3	.	CAISGGTSGGARDTQYF	TGTGCCATCAGTGGAGGGACTAGTGGGGGGGCTAGAGATACGCAGTATTTT
.	TRBV21-1	TRBJ1-1	.	CASSKGRGSANTEAFF	TGTGCCAGCAGCAAAGGGCGTGGGTCTGCGAACACTGAAGCTTTCTTT
.	TRBV6-5	TRBJ1-2	.	CASSPMLSGGVYTF	TGTGCCAGCAGCCCCATGCTCTCGGGGGGAGTTTACACCTTC
TRBD1	TRBV20-1	TRBJ1-5	.	CSASRGQGDIWPQHF	TGCAGTGCTAGTCGGGGACAGGGGGATATTTGGCCCCAGCATTTT
.	TRBV9	TRBJ1-6	few	CASSPWDGNSPLHF	TGTGCCAGCAGCCCATGGGACGGTAATTCACCCCTCCACTTT
TRBD1	TRBV19	TRBJ1-5	.	CASRVLPGGESNQPQHF	TGTGCCAGTAGGGTCCTACCAGGGGGCGAGAGCAATCAGCCCCAGCATTTT
.	TRBV19	TRBJ1-5	.	CASGVGSQHF	TGTGCCAGTGGGGTGGGTTCCCAGCATTTT
TRBD1	TRBV4-2	TRBJ1-5	.	CASSRTDRGDQPQHF	TGTGCCAGCAGCCGGACGGACAGGGGGGATCAGCCCCAGCATTTT
.	TRBV7-6	TRBJ2-2	.	CASSLGHSTNTGELFF	TGTGCCAGCAGCTTAGGTCACAGTACGAACACCGGGGAGCTGTTTTTT
.	TRBV9	TRBJ1-2	.	CASSTLSGANYGYTF	TGTGCCAGCAGCACTCTGTCGGGTGCCAACTATGGCTACACCTTC
TRBD2	TRBV18	TRBJ2-1	.	CASSPPSGGPYNEQFF	TGTGCCAGCTCACCACCTAGCGGGGGGCCTTACAATGAGCAGTTCTTC
.	TRBV6-5	TRBJ1-4	.	CATRRTITEKLFF	TGTGCCACCAGAAGAACTATTACTGAAAAACTGTTTTTT
.	TRBV27	TRBJ1-6	.	CASTSEGQYNSPLHF	TGTGCCAGCACTTCGGAGGGGCAGTATAATTCACCCCTCCACTTT
TRBD1	TRBV11-2	TRBJ2-7	.	CASSEGGREQYF	TGTGCCAGCAGCGAAGGGGGCCGCGAGCAGTACTTC
.	TRBV6-2/TRBV6-3	TRBJ2-7	.	CASSYRDGGYEQYF	TGTGCCAGCAGTTACCGTGACGGAGGGTACGAGCAGTACTTC
TRBD1	TRBV6-6	TRBJ2-1	.	CASSPGTGGNEQFF	TGTGCCAGCAGTCCCGGGACAGGGGGTAATGAGCAGTTCTTC
TRBD1	TRBV19	TRBJ1-2	.	CASSLGTAYGYTF	TGTGCCAGTAGTCTCGGGACAGCCTATGGCTACACCTTC
TRBD1	TRBV10-2	TRBJ1-1	.	CASSAGQRNTEAFF	TGCGCCAGCAGTGCGGGACAGAGGAACACTGAAGCTTTCTTT
TRBD1	TRBV3-1/TRBV3-2	TRBJ1-2	.	CASSVRDRAGYGYTF	TGTGCCAGCAGCGTACGAGACAGGGCTGGCTATGGCTACACCTTC
.	TRBV14	TRBJ2-7	.	CASADSILYEQYF	TGTGCCAGCGCGGACAGCATTCTCTACGAGCAGTACTTC
.	TRBV6-5	TRBJ1-1	.	CASSPGSNTEAFF	TGTGCCAGCAGCCCAGGGTCTAACACTGAAGCTTTCTTT
TRBD2	TRBV2	TRBJ2-7	.	CASEGLVGYEQYF	TGTGCCAGTGAAGGACTAGTGGGCTACGAGCAGTACTTC